Listed here are 9 T cell receptor beta chains from one sample, sequenced in a study of T cell responses to AZD1222 COVID-19 vaccine. Sequencing was performed with immunoSEQ multiplex PCR; in TCRdb, only in-frame clones are kept and a portion is missing. The sample lists roughly 150,000 clones, approximately 90% occurring once. This specimen was peripheral blood, taken 28 days after the second AZD1222 dose. Receptor source: an adult who received the AZD1222 COVID-19 vaccine.

V gene TRBV10-3 combines with J gene TRBJ2-1; 9 nucleotides align to TRBD2. The V gene's germline CDR1 is ENHRY and CDR2 SYGVKD. CDR3 length equals 17 residues. V lost 4 bases and J lost 8; bases outside the gene matches: 15. CDR3 in DNA: TGTGCCATCAGTGCACCACCCTGGCGGGAGGGGTCGTATGAGCAGTTCTTC. It translates to CAISAPPWREGSYEQFF.

V gene TRBV2 combines with J gene TRBJ1-6; no firm D call. CDR1 is SNHLY, CDR2 FYNNEI, per germline. The CDR3 has 15 residues. Trimming took off 7 bases at V and 1 base at J, with 11 bases between the two ends. This CDR3 is CASNTLGSYNSPLHF. CDR3 DNA sequence: TGTGCCAGCAACACGCTAGGGTCCTATAATTCACCCCTCCACTTT.

This chain uses TRBV10-3 with TRBJ1-2; 7 bases agree with TRBD1. The CDR3 covers 16 residues. J was trimmed by 8 bases and V by 6 bases; bases with no gene match: 18. CDR1 and CDR2 from the germline V gene are ENHRY and SYGVKD. CDR3 sequence: CAIRDSTGQKNEGYTF. The CDR3 DNA sequence: TGTGCCATCAGGGACTCTACGGGACAGAAGAATGAGGGCTACACCTTC.

The chain uses TRBV6-2 or TRBV6-3 and TRBJ2-5; either TRBD1 or TRBD2 may fit D (6 bases each). The V gene's germline CDR1 is MNHEY and CDR2 SVGEGT. The V gene lost 0 bases and the J gene lost 2 bases, with 19 bases spanning the gap. The CDR3 has 18 residues. The CDR3 coding sequence is TGTGCCAGCAGTTACTCCTCAGGGGACTTCAGGAGACAAGAGACCCAGTACTTC. It translates to CASSYSSGDFRRQETQYF.

This clone appeared once. V and J are TRBV5-4 and TRBJ2-5; possibly TRBD1 for D (5 bases). Germline assignment: CDR1 SGHNT and CDR2 YYREEE (reference sequence). The V and J ends lost 4 bases and 4 bases respectively, with 17 bases between them. CDR3 length equals 15 residues. CDR3 bases: TGTGCCAGCAGCGGCACGGGCAGGGTAGGAGAGACCCAGTACTTC. This translates into CASSGTGRVGETQYF.

The V gene is TRBV9, the J gene TRBJ2-7; no clear D. CDR1 is SGDLS, CDR2 YYNGEE, per germline. This CDR3 has 15 amino acids. V was cut by 0 bases and J by 7 bases, with 17 bases left in between. Here the CDR3 reads CASSVGRGLAAEQYF. The CDR3 DNA sequence: TGTGCCAGCAGCGTAGGGCGAGGATTGGCAGCTGAGCAGTACTTC.

The J gene is TRBJ2-1, the V gene TRBV4-1; D ambiguous. V gave up 4 bases and J gave up 3 bases, with 13 bases separating them. Germline V CDR1 and CDR2: MGHRA, YSYEKL. The CDR3 sequence is 15 residues long. The CDR3, as DNA: TGCGCCAGCAGCCCTCAATTGACTGGCTACAATGAGCAGTTCTTC. Protein product: CASSPQLTGYNEQFF.

This clone was seen a handful of times. This chain joins TRBV9 and TRBJ1-5; perhaps TRBD1 as D (5 bases). This CDR3 is built from 15 residues. Trimming removed 2 bases at V and 2 bases at J, with 11 bases between. Germline values: CDR1 SGDLS, CDR2 YYNGEE. The CDR3 bases are TGTGCCAGCAGCGTTGGGACGGACCGCAATCAGCCCCAGCATTTT. Translated: CASSVGTDRNQPQHF.

The rearrangement links TRBV5-1 to TRBJ2-7, with 12 bases that match TRBD1. CDR3 length: 18 residues. Trimming cost V 3 bases and J 3 bases; bases outside gene matches: 13. The germline V gene encodes CDR1 SGHRS and CDR2 YFSETQ. CDR3 DNA: TGCGCCAGCAGCTACCCCCTTTCCGGGACAGGGGGCTACTACGAGCAGTACTTC. It encodes CASSYPLSGTGGYYEQYF.